This T cell receptor beta chain was captured by sequencing in a study of T cell responses to AZD1222 COVID-19 vaccine. This CDR3 has 13 amino acids. V was shortened by 6 bases and J by 4 bases, with 13 bases between the two germline ends. Germline CDR1 SGHKS, CDR2 YYEKEE (reference sequence). Study-wide findings and caveats: Spike regions recognized by vaccine-associated CD4 TCRs spanned the protein, led by 160-218 and 743-854.

For this clone: Its antigen is still unknown.

TCRdb's table, derived via immunoSEQ multiplex PCR, lists solely in-frame clones and lacks some. The data hold under 100,000 clones, with roughly nine tenths observed a single time. The genes are TRBV5-5 and TRBJ2-5; perhaps TRBD2 as D (7 bases). This sample comprised peripheral blood, obtained on day 0 of AZD1222 vaccination. The TCR comes from an adult in good health. CDR3 coding DNA: TGTGCCAGCAAAGGGGGGGATAGAGAGACCCAGTACTTC. It yields the protein CASKGGDRETQYF.